This entry features one T cell receptor (beta chain) sequence. This record comes from a study of blood T cell repertoires in COVID-19. Study-level background: Some COVID-19 samples were acute and others convalescent; all came from the United States, Italy and Spain. From T cells, B-cell-depleted T cells, or PBMCs came the material, which was cDNA or gDNA.

In the authors' workflow: Nucleated cell counts were estimated from reference gene primer amplification. Clones were sequenced by immunoSEQ multiplex PCR, and TCRdb holds only the in-frame ones, with some missing. The V and J calls and clone size are taken from that table; D and trimming were inferred from the DNA. Of fewer than 400,000 clones listed, roughly 90% were seen once; the top ten hold 1.5% to 2%. Patients of the Seattle cohort, enrolled during active infection, were followed longitudinally. The V gene end was trimmed by 10 bases and the J gene end by 3 bases; junction bases not matched to a gene: 10. The CDR3 sequence is 14 residues long. The germline gives CDR1 LNHDA, CDR2 SQIVND (reference sequence).

The sequence was collected from a woman in her twenties or thirties with COVID-19, enrolled during active disease. The chain couples TRBV19 to TRBJ1-2; 8 bases agree with TRBD1. Sequenced: peripheral blood. The CDR3 loop is CATTRTGTDYGYTF. CDR3 nucleotide sequence: TGTGCCACCACACGGACAGGGACGGACTATGGCTACACCTTC.